This T cell receptor (beta chain) was observed in a study of blood T cells in healthy people across ages. CDR3 length: 14 residues. Germline loops: CDR1 MDHEN, CDR2 SYDVKM. Germline trimming cut 6 bases from V and 8 bases from J; bases unmatched to any gene: 10. Each donor had about 9.6 milliliters of peripheral blood drawn. Every sample gave at least 5 micrograms of total RNA when it was extracted. Using a J-beta primer mix together with a sample-barcoded 5' primer, a second PCR was run for roughly 7 to 11 cycles. Each cDNA molecule was tagged by a template-switch adaptor with 12 random nucleotides. Each sample provided no less than 2.5 million CDR3-containing paired-end reads. TCRdb reprocessed the 5' RACE reads via MiXCR and lists one record per CDR3 protein. Among 600,000 to 850,000 distinct CDR3 sequences listed, 40% to 45% were seen once.

The sample was blood. The chain uses TRBV28 and TRBJ2-4; the match to TRBD2 covers 7 bases. This sequence originates from a woman aged 55 to 70 in good health. CDR3 loop: CASRRATRGDIQYF. For the CDR3, the DNA is TGTGCCAGCAGGCGCGCCACCCGGGGGGACATTCAGTACTTC.